The present T cell receptor beta chain was sequenced within a study of blood T cell repertoires in COVID-19. Study-level background: Samples representing acute and convalescent COVID-19 were sourced from the United States, Italy and Spain. Nucleic acid was either cDNA or gDNA, and it came from T cells, B-cell-depleted T cells, or PBMCs.

Profiled with immunoSEQ multiplex PCR; TCRdb holds only in-frame clones, not every one. The table lists 110,000 to 150,000 clones, around 83% of them singletons. This CDR3 is 15 amino acids long. The germline V gene has CDR1 MDHEN and CDR2 SYDVKM. V was clipped by 2 bases and J by 8 bases, with 18 bases between them. This sequence joins TRBV28 and TRBJ1-2; D may be TRBD1 (5 bases). The sample consisted of peripheral blood. The TCR sequence derives from a woman of 80 years or more with acute or convalescent COVID-19. DNA for the CDR3: TGTGCCAGCAGTTTACGGACACCCCCGGATGGGGGCTACACCTTC. Translation: CASSLRTPPDGGYTF.